Described below is a single TCR beta chain sequence and its context. Its specificity is not known. The data belong to a study of vaccination effects on CD4 cells after COVID-19. Sequencing was performed with immunoSEQ multiplex PCR; in TCRdb, only in-frame clones are kept and a portion is missing. The sample yields 13,000 to 15,000 clones, around 82% seen once. Germline CDR1 and CDR2: GTSNPN and SVGIG (reference sequence). This CDR3 is 12 amino acids long. V lost 5 bases, J lost 7 bases, and 9 bases lay in between. Prior to sequencing, the ViraFEST assay stimulated PBMC with viral peptide pools, which expanded the antigen-specific CD4+ T cells. After around nine days in culture, the CD4+ T cells were isolated. The infection with SARS-CoV-2 (confirmed by PCR) occurred in this person between March and December 2020. As their vaccination, participants received two doses of either BNT162b2 or mRNA-1273.

This TCR was recovered from a human donor who had a prior SARS-CoV-2 infection. The specimen was CD4+ T cells from PBMCs cultured with SARS-CoV-2 spike peptides, collected after COVID-19 vaccination. The chain joins TRBV30 to TRBJ1-6; TRBD1 is a possible D gene (6 bases). CDR3 sequence: CAWDRSNSPLHF. CDR3 nucleotides: TGTGCCTGGGACAGGTCCAATTCACCCCTCCACTTT.